The clone carrying this T cell receptor beta chain was found many times. Its antigen is unidentified. V lost 0 bases and J 2 bases, leaving 8 bases between the germline ends. The CDR3 is 15 residues long. The germline V gene has CDR1 SGHRS and CDR2 YFSETQ. TCRdb reanalysed the 5' RACE reads using MiXCR and keeps one entry per CDR3 protein. The sample carries 210,000 or so distinct CDR3 sequences, approximately 8.4% recorded once. The data are from a study of CD8 T cells in ankylosing spondylitis. Study-level points and caveats: For ankylosing spondylitis blood, a TCR beta motif of about eight highly homologous variants appeared characteristic.

Sequencing input: blood, either unsorted or a sorted T cell fraction (not recorded which). V is TRBV5-1 and J is TRBJ2-2; no firm D call. The TCR originated in a female donor with ankylosing spondylitis or in good health (not recorded which). CDR3 protein: CASSLVPRNTGELFF. For the CDR3, the DNA is TGCGCCAGCAGCTTGGTTCCCCGCAACACCGGGGAGCTGTTTTTT.